The 8 T cell receptor beta chains listed next were all sequenced from one sample in a study of radiation and T cells in renal cell carcinoma. The sample's time point: blood 2 weeks post-SBRT. The treatment denotes: 15 Gy SBRT to primary tumor, nephrectomy 4 weeks later. This table comes from immunoSEQ multiplex PCR, and its TCRdb copy is limited to in-frame clones, with some not included. The table lists some 75,000 clones, around 76% of them singletons. Sequenced here: blood, sampled from a patient whose treatment included radiotherapy and nephrectomy. The receptors shown here come from a man between 60 and 70 years old with renal cell carcinoma.

The chain joins TRBV18 to TRBJ2-5, with 16 positions matching TRBD2. Germline CDR1 reads KGHSH; CDR2 reads LQKENI. This CDR3 is 18 amino acids long. With V trimmed by 3 bases and J by 2 bases, 6 bases remained unmatched. The CDR3 loop reads CASSPGLAGGLEQETQYF. The CDR3, as DNA: TGTGCCAGCTCACCGGGACTAGCGGGAGGGTTGGAGCAAGAGACCCAGTACTTC.

DNA for the CDR3: TGTGCCAGTAGTATCGGGACAGGGAATGGCGAAAAACTGTTTTTT. Translated, it gives CASSIGTGNGEKLFF. The chain has TRBV19 and TRBJ1-4; 9 positions agree with TRBD1. From germline, CDR1 is LNHDA and CDR2 SQIVND (reference sequence). This CDR3 is 15 amino acids long. J lost 8 bases, V lost 3 bases, and 7 bases had no gene match.

The rearrangement joins TRBV30 to TRBJ2-1, with a tentative D call TRBD2 (6 bases). This CDR3 contains 13 residues. Germline V gives CDR1 GTSNPN, CDR2 SVGIG (reference sequence). Trimming shortened V by 5 bases and J by 8 bases, and 16 bases separated the two germline ends. CDR3 DNA: TGTGCCTGGGAACGGGAGAGGATCTATGAGCAGTTCTTC. Translating it yields CAWERERIYEQFF.

The rearrangement joins TRBV4-1 to TRBJ1-3; D gene unclear. The germline gives CDR1 MGHRA, CDR2 YSYEKL. V was shortened by 4 bases and J by 3 bases, with 13 bases between the two germline ends. The CDR3 is 15 residues long. CDR3 sequence: CASSLGPAFGNTIYF. CDR3 in DNA: TGCGCCAGCAGCCTCGGCCCGGCATTTGGAAACACCATATATTTT.

V usage is TRBV4-1 and J usage is TRBJ2-7, with 13 bases fitting TRBD2. After removal of 1 base from V and 2 bases from J, the junction contained 8 bases not matched to a gene. CDR1 MGHRA and CDR2 YSYEKL come from the germline V gene. CDR3 length: 18 amino acids. This CDR3 reads CASSQVGTSGAGTYEQYF. The DNA for the CDR3 is TGCGCCAGCAGCCAAGTGGGGACTAGCGGGGCTGGCACCTACGAGCAGTACTTC.

The chain joins TRBV5-1 to TRBJ2-1; 7 bases are a match to TRBD2. Germline V gives CDR1 SGHRS, CDR2 YFSETQ. Losses at the gene ends were 3 bases for V and 7 bases for J; bases not matched to a gene: 13. This CDR3 contains 16 residues. The chain's CDR3 is CASSSGLVGGANEQFF. The CDR3, as DNA: TGCGCCAGCAGCTCCGGACTAGTCGGAGGGGCGAATGAGCAGTTCTTC.

This clone was counted a few times. The genes are TRBV5-1 and TRBJ2-7; 7 bases agree with TRBD1. The CDR3 totals 16 residues. The V gene end was trimmed by 4 bases and the J gene end by 2 bases; junction bases not matched to a gene: 12. Germline CDR1 reads SGHRS; CDR2 reads YFSETQ. Here the CDR3 DNA reads TGCGCCAGCAGCCTTGGGGGTACAGGGGCCGCCTACGAGCAGTACTTC. It codes for CASSLGGTGAAYEQYF.

The chain joins TRBV27 to TRBJ2-7; 8 bases fit TRBD2. J was trimmed by 0 bases and V by 3 bases; bases with no gene match: 7. Germline V CDR1 and CDR2: MNHEY, SMNVEV (reference sequence). The CDR3 has 16 residues. Here the CDR3 reads CASSFRAGALSYEQYF. CDR3 nucleotides: TGTGCCAGCAGTTTCCGAGCGGGAGCGCTCTCCTACGAGCAGTACTTC.